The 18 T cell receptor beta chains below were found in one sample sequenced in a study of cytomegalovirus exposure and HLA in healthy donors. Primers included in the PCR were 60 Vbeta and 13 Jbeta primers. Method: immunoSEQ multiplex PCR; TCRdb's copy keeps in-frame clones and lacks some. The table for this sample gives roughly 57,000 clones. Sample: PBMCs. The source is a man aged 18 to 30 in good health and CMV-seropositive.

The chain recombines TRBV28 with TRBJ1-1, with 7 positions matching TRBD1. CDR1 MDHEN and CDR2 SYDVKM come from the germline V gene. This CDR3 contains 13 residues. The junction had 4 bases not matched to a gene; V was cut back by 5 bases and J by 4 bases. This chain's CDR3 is CASSVGQFTEAFF. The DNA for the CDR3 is TGTGCCAGCAGTGTGGGACAGTTCACTGAAGCTTTCTTT.

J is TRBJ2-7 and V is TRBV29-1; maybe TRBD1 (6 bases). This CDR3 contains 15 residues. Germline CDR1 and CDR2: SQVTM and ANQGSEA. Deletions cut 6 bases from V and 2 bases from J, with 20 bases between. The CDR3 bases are TGCAGCGTATCCTACCTGGGACAAATAACCTACGAGCAGTACTTC. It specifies CSVSYLGQITYEQYF.

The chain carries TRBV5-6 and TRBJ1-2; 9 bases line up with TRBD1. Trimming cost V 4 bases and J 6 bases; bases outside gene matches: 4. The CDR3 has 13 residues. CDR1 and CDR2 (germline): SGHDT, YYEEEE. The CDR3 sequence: CASSPGTGNGYTF. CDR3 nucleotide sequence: TGTGCCAGCAGCCCCGGGACAGGGAATGGCTACACCTTC.

CDR3 nucleotide sequence: TGTGCCAGCAGTTCCCCCCGATGGGGACTAGCGGGAGGGCCTAGTAATACGCAGTATTTT. It yields the protein CASSSPRWGLAGGPSNTQYF. V and J are TRBV28 and TRBJ2-3, with TRBD2 matching over 16 bases. The CDR3 has 20 residues. Germline V lookup: CDR1 MDHEN, CDR2 SYDVKM. The J segment lost 7 bases and the V segment lost 4 bases, leaving 17 bases of the junction unmatched.

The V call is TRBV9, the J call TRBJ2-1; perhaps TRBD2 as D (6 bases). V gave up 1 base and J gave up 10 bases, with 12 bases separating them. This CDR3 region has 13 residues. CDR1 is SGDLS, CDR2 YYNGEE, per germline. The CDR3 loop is CASSVQGGGEQFF. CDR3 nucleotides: TGTGCCAGCAGCGTACAAGGAGGAGGGGAGCAGTTCTTC.

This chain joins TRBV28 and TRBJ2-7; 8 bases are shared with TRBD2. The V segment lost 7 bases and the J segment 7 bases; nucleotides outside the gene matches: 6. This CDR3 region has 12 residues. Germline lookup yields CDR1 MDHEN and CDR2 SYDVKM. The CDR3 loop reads CASTRGGNEQYF. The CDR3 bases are TGTGCCAGCACCCGGGGGGGGAATGAGCAGTACTTC.

CDR3 residues: CASSFRDTEAFF. For the CDR3, the DNA is TGTGCCAGCAGCTTCCGGGACACTGAAGCTTTCTTT. The chain carries TRBV7-9 and TRBJ1-1, with D hard to call. Trimming shortened V by 3 bases and J by 3 bases, and 5 bases separated the two germline ends. Looked up from germline, CDR1 is SEHNR and CDR2 is FQNEAQ (reference sequence). The CDR3 consists of 12 residues.

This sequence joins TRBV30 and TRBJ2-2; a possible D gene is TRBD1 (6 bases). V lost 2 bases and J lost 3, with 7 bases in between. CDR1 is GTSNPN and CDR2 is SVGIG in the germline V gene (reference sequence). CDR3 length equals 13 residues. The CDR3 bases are TGTGCCTGGAGTAACAGGGACACCGGGGAGCTGTTTTTT. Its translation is CAWSNRDTGELFF.

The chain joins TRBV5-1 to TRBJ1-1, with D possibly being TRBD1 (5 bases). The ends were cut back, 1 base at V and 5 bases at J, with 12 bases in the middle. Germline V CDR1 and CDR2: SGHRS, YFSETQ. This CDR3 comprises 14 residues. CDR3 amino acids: CASSLQTGSTEAFF. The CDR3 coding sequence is TGCGCCAGCAGCTTGCAAACAGGTAGTACTGAAGCTTTCTTT.

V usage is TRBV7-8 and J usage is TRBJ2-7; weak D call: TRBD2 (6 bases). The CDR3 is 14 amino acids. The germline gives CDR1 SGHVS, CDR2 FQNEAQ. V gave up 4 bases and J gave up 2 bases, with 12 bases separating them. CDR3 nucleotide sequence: TGTGCCAGCAGCTCCGGGACTCTTGCCTACGAGCAGTACTTC. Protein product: CASSSGTLAYEQYF.

The CDR3 loop reads CASSRTAGSDQPQHF. For the CDR3, the DNA is TGTGCCAGCAGTCGGACAGCAGGTTCTGATCAGCCCCAGCATTTT. This chain links TRBV6-5 with TRBJ1-5; D might be TRBD1 (6 bases). This CDR3 spans 15 amino acids. V gave up 5 bases and J gave up 5 bases, with 16 bases separating them. From germline, CDR1 is MNHEY and CDR2 SVGAGI.

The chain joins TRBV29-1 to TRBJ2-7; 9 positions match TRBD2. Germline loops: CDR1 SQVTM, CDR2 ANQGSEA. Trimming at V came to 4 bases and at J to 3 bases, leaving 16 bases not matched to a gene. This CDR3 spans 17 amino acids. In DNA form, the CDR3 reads TGCAGCGTTGTGGACATTACGGACTATAGCGGGAGCTACGAGCAGTACTTC. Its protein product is CSVVDITDYSGSYEQYF.

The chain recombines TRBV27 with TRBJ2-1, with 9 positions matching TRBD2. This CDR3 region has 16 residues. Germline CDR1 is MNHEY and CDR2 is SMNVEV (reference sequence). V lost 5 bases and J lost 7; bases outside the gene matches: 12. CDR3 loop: CASSPLGLAVRNEQFF. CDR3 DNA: TGTGCCAGCAGTCCCCTGGGACTAGCAGTTCGAAATGAGCAGTTCTTC.

CDR3 DNA: TGCGCCAGCAGTGAAGGGGTGGTCTTGGAGACCCAGTACTTC. Protein sequence: CASSEGVVLETQYF. The rearrangement links TRBV10-1 to TRBJ2-5, with D perhaps matching TRBD1 (5 bases). V gave up 3 bases and J gave up 5 bases, with 13 bases separating them. The germline V gene encodes CDR1 WNHNN and CDR2 SYGVQD (reference sequence). The length of the CDR3 is 14 residues.

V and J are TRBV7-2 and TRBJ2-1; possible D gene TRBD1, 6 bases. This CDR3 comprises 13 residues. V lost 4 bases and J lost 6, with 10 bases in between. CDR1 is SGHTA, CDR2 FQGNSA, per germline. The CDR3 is CASSSQGFNEQFF. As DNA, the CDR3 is TGTGCCAGCAGCTCACAGGGTTTCAATGAGCAGTTCTTC.

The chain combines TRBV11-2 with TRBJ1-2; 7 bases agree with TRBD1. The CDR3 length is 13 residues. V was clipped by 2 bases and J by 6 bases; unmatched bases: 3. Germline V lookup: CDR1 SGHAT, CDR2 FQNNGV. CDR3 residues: CASSLQQGDGYTF. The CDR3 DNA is TGTGCCAGCAGCTTACAGCAGGGGGATGGCTACACCTTC.

Here the CDR3 DNA reads TGTGCCTGGAGGGGCCGCGATAATTCACCCCTCCACTTT. Translation gives CAWRGRDNSPLHF. The chain employs TRBV30 and TRBJ1-6, with D unresolved. The CDR3 runs to 13 residues. V lost 3 bases and J lost 5, with 8 bases in between. Germline V CDR1 and CDR2: GTSNPN, SVGIG (reference sequence).

The CDR3 reads CASSNLGSLNTEAFF. CDR3 in DNA: TGTGCCAGTAGTAACTTGGGCTCCCTGAACACTGAAGCTTTCTTT. The chain joins TRBV19 to TRBJ1-1, with unresolved D. CDR3 length equals 15 residues. Germline values: CDR1 LNHDA, CDR2 SQIVND (reference sequence). With 4 bases removed from V and 0 bases from J, the gap between germline ends came to 12 bases.